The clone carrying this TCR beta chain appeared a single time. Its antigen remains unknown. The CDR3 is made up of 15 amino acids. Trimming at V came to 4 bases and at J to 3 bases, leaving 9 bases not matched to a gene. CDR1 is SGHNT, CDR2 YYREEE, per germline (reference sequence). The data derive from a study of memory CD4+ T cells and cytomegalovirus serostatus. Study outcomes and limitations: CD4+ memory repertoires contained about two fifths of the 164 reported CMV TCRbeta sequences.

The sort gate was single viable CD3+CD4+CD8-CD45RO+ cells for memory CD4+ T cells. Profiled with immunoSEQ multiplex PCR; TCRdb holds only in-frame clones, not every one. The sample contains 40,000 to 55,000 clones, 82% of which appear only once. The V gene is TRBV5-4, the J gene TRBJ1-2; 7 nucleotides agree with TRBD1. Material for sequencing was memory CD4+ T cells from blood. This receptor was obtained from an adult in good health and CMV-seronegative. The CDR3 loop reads CASSPATGTDYGYTF. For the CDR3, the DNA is TGTGCCAGCAGCCCTGCCACCGGGACAGACTATGGCTACACCTTC. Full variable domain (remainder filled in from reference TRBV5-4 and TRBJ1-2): ETGVTQSPTHLIKTRGQQVTLRCSSQSGHNTVSWYQQALGQGPQFIFQYYREEENGRGNFPPRFSGLQFPNYSSELNVNALELDDSALYLCASSPATGTDYGYTFGSGTRLTVV.